The 32 T cell receptor beta chains listed next were all sequenced from one sample in a study of T cells in localized non-small cell lung cancer. Profiling relied on immunoSEQ multiplex PCR, and the TCRdb table lists in-frame clones only, not all of them. Of about 18,000 clones listed, around 81% are singletons. This specimen was peripheral blood, taken before any cancer treatment. These TCRs come from a female donor of 60 years or more with stage I lung adenocarcinoma.

The J gene is TRBJ2-2, the V gene TRBV2; the match to TRBD1 covers 12 bases. V shed 8 bases and J 0 bases; nucleotides not matched to a gene: 4. The CDR3 runs 16 residues. Per germline, CDR1 SNHLY and CDR2 FYNNEI. The CDR3 protein is CASWDRGRSNTGELFF. The CDR3 DNA reads as TGTGCCAGCTGGGACAGGGGGCGATCGAACACCGGGGAGCTGTTTTTT.

The V call is TRBV11-2, the J call TRBJ1-2, with TRBD1 as a possible D gene (6 bases). The CDR3 has 16 amino acids. Per the germline V gene, CDR1 is SGHAT and CDR2 is FQNNGV. Trimming stripped 2 bases from V and 4 bases from J, with 17 bases between. The CDR3 DNA is TGTGCCAGCAGCTTACACGCGAACCAGGGGATCTATGGCTACACCTTC. Protein: CASSLHANQGIYGYTF.

This chain connects TRBV9 to TRBJ1-5; no clear D. Germline-derived CDR1 and CDR2 are SGDLS and YYNGEE. CDR3 length: 14 amino acids. V was pared by 4 bases and J by 5 bases, with 13 bases between. As DNA, the CDR3 is TGTGCCAGCAGCCTCGGGTACTCTTATCAGCCCCAGCATTTT. Its translation is CASSLGYSYQPQHF.

The chain couples TRBV6-6 to TRBJ1-5; tentative D call: TRBD1 (6 bases). Germline assignment: CDR1 MNHNY and CDR2 SVGAGI (reference sequence). The CDR3 spans 12 residues. Trimming removed 6 bases at V and 4 bases at J, with 7 bases between. The chain's CDR3 is CASSQGNQPQHF. CDR3 coding DNA: TGTGCCAGCAGCCAGGGGAATCAGCCCCAGCATTTT.

V is TRBV7-2 and J is TRBJ1-1, with D perhaps TRBD1 (5 bases). Deletions cut 7 bases from V and 2 bases from J, with 8 bases between. Germline loops: CDR1 SGHTA, CDR2 FQGNSA. The CDR3 is 12 amino acids. CDR3 sequence: CASKDRNTEAFF. Written as DNA, the CDR3 is TGTGCCAGCAAAGACAGAAACACTGAAGCTTTCTTT.

The CDR3 loop is CASSYGSNEQFF. CDR3 DNA: TGTGCCAGCAGTTATGGTTCCAATGAGCAGTTCTTC. J is TRBJ2-1 and V is TRBV6-5, with D uncertain. Between the trimmed V and J ends, which lost 3 bases and 6 bases, there was a span of 6 bases. The germline V gene encodes CDR1 MNHEY and CDR2 SVGAGI. The CDR3 is made up of 12 amino acids.

The gene calls are TRBV4-3 and TRBJ2-7; 8 bases are a match to TRBD2. Trimming took 2 bases from V and 0 from J; bases not matched to a gene: 6. Germline V CDR1 and CDR2: LGHNA, YSLEER. CDR3 length: 16 residues. CDR3 DNA: TGCGCCAGCAGCCAATCTAGCGGGTTGAGCTCCTACGAGCAGTACTTC. Amino acids: CASSQSSGLSSYEQYF.

The chain carries TRBV6-5 and TRBJ1-4; D gene ambiguous. V lost 2 bases and J 4 bases, leaving 8 bases between the germline ends. Germline assignment: CDR1 MNHEY and CDR2 SVGAGI. This CDR3 comprises 14 residues. CDR3 loop: CASSYMQNNEKLFF. CDR3 nucleotide sequence: TGTGCCAGCAGTTACATGCAGAATAATGAAAAACTGTTTTTT.

The V call is TRBV30, the J call TRBJ2-7, with TRBD1 matching over 11 bases. This CDR3 contains 16 residues. Trimming cost V 5 bases and J 2 bases; bases outside gene matches: 11. CDR1 GTSNPN and CDR2 SVGIG come from the germline V gene (reference sequence). The CDR3 reads CAWGQGARSKTYEQYF. CDR3 coding DNA: TGTGCCTGGGGACAGGGGGCGAGAAGTAAAACCTACGAGCAGTACTTC.

Concerning this clone: At one boundary the junction diverges from the germline segment, which might be a read error. The chain has TRBV27 and TRBJ1-5; 7 bases line up with TRBD1. This CDR3 has 15 residues. Germline values: CDR1 MNHEY, CDR2 SMNVEV (reference sequence). The CDR3 spells CAGSPTGEGNQPQHF. CDR3 DNA sequence: TGTGCCGGCAGTCCCACAGGGGAGGGCAATCAGCCCCAGCATTTT.

The chain is built from TRBV2 and TRBJ1-1, with D uncertain. The CDR3 is 11 amino acids. CDR1 SNHLY and CDR2 FYNNEI come from the germline V gene. The V gene lost 11 bases and the J gene lost 0 bases, with 7 bases spanning the gap. CDR3 sequence (DNA): TGTGCCCTGAGGGTGAACACTGAAGCTTTCTTT. Translating gives CALRVNTEAFF.

A note on this clone: Other DNA sequences within the sample encode an identical CDR3. The chain has TRBV5-1 and TRBJ1-3; no clear D gene. V gave up 0 bases and J gave up 2 bases, with 3 bases separating them. Germline CDR1 is SGHRS and CDR2 is YFSETQ. There are 13 residues in the CDR3. Here the CDR3 reads CASSLGPGNTIYF. The CDR3 DNA sequence: TGCGCCAGCAGCTTGGGCCCTGGAAACACCATATATTTT.

The rearrangement joins TRBV7-3 to TRBJ2-2; D is possibly TRBD1 (6 bases). Trimming removed 0 bases at V and 1 base at J, with 9 bases between. The CDR3 has 16 residues. CDR1 and CDR2 (germline): SGHTA, FQGTGA. This CDR3 reads CASSLTGTMNTGELFF. CDR3 nucleotides: TGTGCCAGCAGCTTAACCGGGACAATGAACACCGGGGAGCTGTTTTTT.

The chain carries TRBV27 and TRBJ2-4, with D possibly TRBD1 on 5 matching bases. V lost 9 bases to trimming and J lost 2 bases, with 14 bases between them. CDR3 length: 14 amino acids. From germline, CDR1 is MNHEY and CDR2 SMNVEV (reference sequence). Here the CDR3 reads CARERQKSKNIQYF. DNA for the CDR3: TGTGCCAGAGAGAGACAGAAATCCAAAAACATTCAGTACTTC.

The chain employs TRBV7-3 and TRBJ2-3, with D unresolved. The CDR3 has 13 residues. Trimming took off 6 bases at V and 1 base at J, with 8 bases between the two ends. Per the germline V gene, CDR1 is SGHTA and CDR2 is FQGTGA. The CDR3 loop is CASRSERTDTQYF. The CDR3 nucleotides read TGTGCCAGCAGATCAGAGCGCACAGATACGCAGTATTTT. Together with reference TRBV7-3 and TRBJ2-3, the CDR3 gives the full variable domain: GAGVSQTPSNKVTEKGKYVELRCDPISGHTALYWYRQSLGQGPEFLIYFQGTGAADDSGLPNDRFFAVRPEGSVSTLKIQRTERGDSAVYLCASRSERTDTQYFGPGTRLTVL.

The chain is built from TRBV9 and TRBJ2-6; D is possibly TRBD1 or TRBD2 (6 bases each). Deletions cut 4 bases from V and 4 bases from J, with 9 bases between. The CDR3 has 14 amino acids. Germline CDR1 and CDR2: SGDLS and YYNGEE. CDR3 DNA: TGTGCCAGCAGCAAGGGGGGCGGGGCCAACGTCCTGACTTTC. Translated, it gives CASSKGGGANVLTF.

V and J are TRBV2 and TRBJ1-3, with 9 bases matching TRBD1. CDR1 is SNHLY, CDR2 FYNNEI, per germline. This CDR3 contains 15 residues. Losses at the gene ends were 8 bases for V and 3 bases for J; bases not matched to a gene: 8. CDR3 sequence: CASQRDRAFGNTIYF. The CDR3, as DNA: TGTGCCAGCCAGAGGGACAGGGCGTTTGGAAACACCATATATTTT.

The chain carries TRBV20-1 and TRBJ2-1; D not resolved. CDR1 is DFQATT and CDR2 is SNEGSKA in the germline V gene (reference sequence). The CDR3 consists of 10 residues. The CDR3 coding sequence is TGCAGCTTCAGGTTTAATGAGCAGTTCTTC. Its protein product is CSFRFNEQFF.

The V and J genes are TRBV7-2 and TRBJ1-2; a weak D match, TRBD1 (5 bases). The CDR3 has 14 amino acids. V was pared by 5 bases and J by 7 bases, with 17 bases between. CDR1 and CDR2 (germline): SGHTA, FQGNSA. CDR3 protein: CASSGTALSGGYTF. The CDR3 DNA reads as TGTGCCAGCAGCGGGACTGCCCTTTCGGGTGGCTACACCTTC.

The CDR3 DNA sequence: TGTGCCAGCAGTCTAAACGGGGGGGGTAAAGAGACCCAGTACTTC. It translates to CASSLNGGGKETQYF. V gene TRBV7-2 combines with J gene TRBJ2-5; 8 bases fit TRBD2. Germline V gives CDR1 SGHTA, CDR2 FQGNSA. Unmatched junction bases numbered 9, after V lost 6 bases and J lost 3 bases. This CDR3 region has 15 residues. Based on the CDR3 plus reference TRBV7-2 and TRBJ2-5, the full variable domain is GAGVSQSPSNKVTEKGKDVELRCDPISGHTALYWYRQSLGQGLEFLIYFQGNSAPDKSGLPSDRFSAERTGGSVSTLTIQRTQQEDSAVYLCASSLNGGGKETQYFGPGTRLLVL.

This clone appeared a single time. This chain joins TRBV19 and TRBJ1-2, with 7 bases fitting TRBD1. The germline CDR1 and CDR2 sequences are LNHDA and SQIVND (reference sequence). The trim removed 2 bases at V and 8 bases at J, leaving 14 bases unmatched. The CDR3 runs 16 residues. The CDR3 DNA is TGTGCCAGTAGTATACGACAGGGTGCGACTGGCCGGGGCTACACCTTC. This codes for CASSIRQGATGRGYTF.

The chain employs TRBV27 and TRBJ2-6; D is unresolved. This CDR3 contains 15 residues. V lost 4 bases, J lost 1 base, and 8 bases lay in between. In germline, CDR1 is MNHEY, CDR2 SMNVEV (reference sequence). CDR3 in amino acids: CASSSVSSGANVLTF. In nucleotides, the CDR3 is TGTGCCAGCAGTTCCGTCTCATCTGGGGCCAACGTCCTGACTTTC.

The rearrangement joins TRBV10-3 to TRBJ1-1; 8 nucleotides agree with TRBD1. Per the germline V gene, CDR1 is ENHRY and CDR2 is SYGVKD. CDR3 length: 14 residues. V was clipped by 4 bases and J by 4 bases; unmatched bases: 5. The CDR3 DNA sequence: TGTGCCATCAGTGGACTCACAGGGGGCACTGAAGCTTTCTTT. Translated, it gives CAISGLTGGTEAFF.

This chain links TRBV7-2 with TRBJ2-5; no firm D call. V gave up 10 bases and J gave up 7 bases, with 16 bases separating them. This CDR3 contains 12 residues. Per germline, CDR1 SGHTA and CDR2 FQGNSA. CDR3 bases: TGTGCCACCCAACTTAATACGGCGACCCAGTACTTC. It translates to CATQLNTATQYF.

This clone was found once. The chain is built from TRBV6-5 and TRBJ2-5, with TRBD2 as a possible D gene (5 bases). The CDR3 length is 13 residues. Germline-derived CDR1 and CDR2 are MNHEY and SVGAGI. Between the trimmed V and J ends, which lost 6 bases and 5 bases, there was a span of 13 bases. The CDR3 sequence is CASSRLRGETQYF. The DNA for the CDR3 is TGTGCCAGCAGCCGACTACGAGGGGAGACCCAGTACTTC.

This chain uses TRBV6-5 with TRBJ2-1, with 8 nucleotides matching TRBD1. CDR3 length equals 13 residues. From germline, CDR1 is MNHEY and CDR2 SVGAGI. Trimming removed 6 bases from V and 9 bases from J; junction bases left unmatched: 7. The CDR3 region is CASRDRAWGEQFF. The CDR3 nucleotides are TGTGCCAGCAGGGACAGGGCTTGGGGTGAGCAGTTCTTC.

The chain recombines TRBV7-6 with TRBJ2-2; D is perhaps TRBD1 (6 bases). Germline loops: CDR1 SGHVS, CDR2 FNYEAQ. The CDR3 runs 16 residues. V was clipped by 2 bases and J by 0 bases, with 10 bases between them. The CDR3 region has the DNA TGTGCCAGCAGCTTAAACACAGGGACGAACACCGGGGAGCTGTTTTTT. This encodes CASSLNTGTNTGELFF.

This chain uses TRBV2 with TRBJ2-6, with TRBD1 matching 7 bases. Looked up from germline, CDR1 is SNHLY and CDR2 is FYNNEI. The length of the CDR3 is 15 residues. V was pared by 9 bases and J by 1 base, with 6 bases of the junction left unmatched. The CDR3 DNA follows: TGTGCCAGTTCAACAGGGGTTTCTGGGGCCAACGTCCTGACTTTC. Protein sequence: CASSTGVSGANVLTF.

This clone has just a few counts. This chain joins TRBV30 and TRBJ1-1; D is unclear. The germline V gene encodes CDR1 GTSNPN and CDR2 SVGIG (reference sequence). The germline V and J ends were trimmed by 1 base and 6 bases, with 9 bases remaining between them. The CDR3 spans 12 residues. CDR3 bases: TGTGCCTGGAGTGGTGTCACTTCTGAAGCTTTCTTT. Its translation is CAWSGVTSEAFF. Looking up the rest from reference TRBV30 and TRBJ1-1 gives the full variable domain: SQTIHQWPATLVQPVGSPLSLECTVEGTSNPNLYWYRQAAGRGLQLLFYSVGIGQISSEVPQNLSASRPQDRQFILSSKKLLLSDSGFYLCAWSGVTSEAFFGQGTRLTVV.

This sequence joins TRBV30 and TRBJ2-5; tentatively, D is TRBD2 (5 bases). The CDR3 has 13 residues. Trimming cost V 4 bases and J 7 bases, with 16 bases left between them. Germline V CDR1 and CDR2: GTSNPN, SVGIG (reference sequence). The CDR3 nucleotides read TGTGCCTGGACCTTGAGGGCAGCTGGGACCCAGTACTTC. Translated: CAWTLRAAGTQYF.

This clone was detected a few times. The rearrangement joins TRBV6-1 to TRBJ1-6, with D unresolved. Germline V gives CDR1 MNHNS, CDR2 SASEGT. The CDR3 length is 14 residues. Deletions cut 11 bases from V and 9 bases from J, with 20 bases between. In DNA, the CDR3 is TGTGCCGGGTCCCCGTATAGACATTCTTCACCCCTCCACTTT. As protein: CAGSPYRHSSPLHF.

This clone has only one observation. The V and J genes are TRBV27 and TRBJ1-1, with 10 bases matching TRBD1. This CDR3 is 17 amino acids long. Germline trimming cut 5 bases from V and 2 bases from J; bases unmatched to any gene: 11. Germline V lookup: CDR1 MNHEY, CDR2 SMNVEV (reference sequence). The CDR3 is CASSTGTGEVINTEAFF. DNA of the CDR3: TGTGCCAGCAGTACCGGGACAGGGGAAGTAATAAACACTGAAGCTTTCTTT.